The sequence of this TCR beta chain was determined in a study of blood T cells in healthy people across ages. Study in general: Template switching retrieved approximately one barcoded beta molecule for each two T cells. Study findings and constraints: Long-lived donors carried more naive CD4+ cells and greater diversity than aged donors.

The V segment lost 3 bases and the J segment 2 bases; nucleotides outside the gene matches: 4. Germline V gene sequence: CDR1 SQVTM, CDR2 ANQGSEA. The CDR3 consists of 14 residues. This clonotype was detected only a few times. The antigen remains unidentified. Next came a second PCR, run for 7 to 11 cycles, which used a sample-barcoded 5' primer along with a J-beta primer mix. Using its own MiXCR run on the 5' RACE reads, TCRdb lists one record per CDR3 protein. The sample comprises about 720,000 distinct CDR3 sequences, just under 25% of which are singletons, and approximately 3.7% rests with the top ten. Per sample, no less than 5 micrograms of total RNA were extracted. The data also belong to a second study, concerning T cells of mothers and their children. From that report: The study recruited a few healthy Caucasian mothers and their six children as donors.

This chain uses TRBV29-1 with TRBJ1-1, with 9 bases that match TRBD1. The sequenced sample was blood. This clonotype originated in a boy aged 5-17 years in good health. This chain's CDR3 is CSVDLQGANTEAFF. CDR3 in DNA: TGCAGCGTTGATTTACAGGGGGCAAACACTGAAGCTTTCTTT.